A single TCR beta chain is shown here with its context. Its target is not known. Anyone with autoimmune disease history or systemic immunosuppression was excluded. The table came from immunoSEQ multiplex PCR; TCRdb's copy has only in-frame clones and leaves some out. Of tens of thousands of clones in the sample, about 88% were seen once. The data stem from a study of OX40 agonist ivuxolimab in advanced cancers. Study at large: Hepatocellular carcinoma, melanoma, renal cell or head and neck cancer affected the dose-escalation patients. Three individuals attained partial responses, comprising one hepatocellular carcinoma case and two cutaneous melanoma cases. Whole-study results and caveats: The antigen specificity of the peripheral T cells (those that were expanded) was not determined.

Sample: CD4+ or CD8+ T cells sorted from blood, taken in a trial of the OX40 agonist ivuxolimab. This receptor was obtained from an adult with an advanced solid tumor such as melanoma, head and neck, liver or kidney cancer.

CDR3 coding DNA: TGTGCCAGCAGCTTAGAGCCTAGCTTCTACAATGAGCAGTTCTTC. This translates into CASSLEPSFYNEQFF. This chain connects TRBV7-7 to TRBJ2-1; tentative D call: TRBD2 (5 bases). The ends were cut back, 1 base at V and 3 bases at J, with 10 bases in the middle. In germline, CDR1 is SSHAT, CDR2 FNYEAQ (reference sequence). CDR3 length equals 15 residues. Drawing the rest from reference TRBV7-7 and TRBJ2-1, the complete variable domain is GAGVSQSPRYKVTKRGQDVTLRCDPISSHATLYWYQQALGQGPEFLTYFNYEAQPDKSGLPSDRFSAERPEGSISTLTIQRTEQRDSAMYRCASSLEPSFYNEQFFGPGTRLTVL.